The 25 T cell receptor beta chains listed next were all sequenced from one sample in a study of control samples from healthy donors and cancer patients. TCRdb's copy holds only in-frame clones and misses some; the assay was immunoSEQ multiplex PCR. Here the sample spans 250,000 to 300,000 clones, about four fifths being singletons. The sample consisted of PBMCs. The origin of the receptors is a woman aged 55 to 70 with lung cancer.

The V call is TRBV19, the J call TRBJ2-1; a possible D gene is TRBD2 (5 bases). The CDR3 is 14 amino acids. Trimming took off 9 bases at V and 0 bases at J, with 12 bases between the two ends. CDR1 LNHDA and CDR2 SQIVND come from the germline V gene (reference sequence). In DNA form, the CDR3 reads TGTGCCAGCAGAGCAGGAGGCTCCTACAATGAGCAGTTCTTC. It yields the protein CASRAGGSYNEQFF.

The rearrangement uses TRBV7-8 and TRBJ2-2; D unresolved. The CDR3 runs to 16 residues. V was shortened by 3 bases and J by 0 bases, with 11 bases between the two germline ends. The germline CDR1 and CDR2 sequences are SGHVS and FQNEAQ. CDR3 DNA: TGTGCCAGCAGCTTGATAGAACGGACGAACACCGGGGAGCTGTTTTTT. This encodes CASSLIERTNTGELFF.

This rearrangement joins TRBV18 to TRBJ2-7; 9 bases are shared with TRBD2. The CDR3 consists of 14 residues. The germline V gene encodes CDR1 KGHSH and CDR2 LQKENI. V lost 3 bases to trimming and J lost 3 bases; unmatched junction nucleotides: 3. The chain's CDR3 is CASSPARGGYEQYF. CDR3 DNA: TGTGCCAGCTCACCTGCGCGGGGGGGCTACGAGCAGTACTTC.

V gene TRBV14 combines with J gene TRBJ2-1, with 7 bases aligning to TRBD2. The V gene's germline CDR1 is SGHDN and CDR2 FVKESK. The CDR3 covers 18 residues. Germline trimming cut 4 bases from V and 8 bases from J; bases unmatched to any gene: 20. The CDR3 loop is CASSRSRSGTTSSHEQFF. In DNA, the CDR3 is TGTGCCAGCAGCCGGTCGCGCTCGGGGACTACGAGCAGTCATGAGCAGTTCTTC.

This clone was observed a handful of times. The J gene is TRBJ2-2, the V gene TRBV9, with D unresolved. The CDR3 contains 15 residues. V shed 0 bases and J shed 7 bases, with 13 bases lying between them. Germline loops: CDR1 SGDLS, CDR2 YYNGEE. CDR3 bases: TGTGCCAGCAGCGTAGGGGGATCTTCAGGCGGGGAGCTGTTTTTT. It yields the protein CASSVGGSSGGELFF.

This chain joins TRBV28 and TRBJ2-3; unclear D gene. This CDR3 spans 12 amino acids. Germline V CDR1 and CDR2: MDHEN, SYDVKM. The V end lost 2 bases, the J end lost 10 bases, and 10 bases lay between the germline ends. For the CDR3, the DNA is TGTGCCAGCAGTTTACTGGCCAATGCGCAGTATTTT. Encoded protein: CASSLLANAQYF.

The rearrangement joins TRBV5-6 to TRBJ1-2; possible D gene TRBD1, 5 bases. CDR1 is SGHDT, CDR2 YYEEEE, per germline. CDR3 length: 16 amino acids. The V end lost 1 base, the J end lost 0 bases, and 13 bases lay between the germline ends. CDR3 nucleotide sequence: TGTGCCAGCAGCTTGAGAGGGGCGGTCTCTAACTATGGCTACACCTTC. Translation: CASSLRGAVSNYGYTF.

A few counts support this clone. The chain employs TRBV2 and TRBJ2-5; 8 bases agree with TRBD2. The V gene's germline CDR1 is SNHLY and CDR2 FYNNEI. This CDR3 is built from 14 residues. Germline trimming cut 6 bases from V and 5 bases from J; bases unmatched to any gene: 8. The CDR3 sequence is CASSERGGGETQYF. DNA of the CDR3: TGTGCCAGCAGCGAACGGGGGGGCGGGGAGACCCAGTACTTC.

This chain joins TRBV6-1 and TRBJ2-3; the D is unclear. The CDR3 length is 15 residues. V gave up 2 bases and J gave up 2 bases, with 11 bases separating them. The germline V gene has CDR1 MNHNS and CDR2 SASEGT. The CDR3 coding sequence is TGTGCCAGCAGTGAAAGAGGCGTTAACACAGATACGCAGTATTTT. Its translation: CASSERGVNTDTQYF.

V and J are TRBV5-6 and TRBJ1-1; 7 bases are a match to TRBD1. This CDR3 comprises 14 residues. Unmatched junction bases numbered 11, after V lost 4 bases and J lost 8 bases. CDR1 SGHDT and CDR2 YYEEEE come from the germline V gene. The CDR3 loop is CASSQTWPGQEAFF. The CDR3 nucleotides are TGTGCCAGCAGCCAGACCTGGCCGGGACAGGAAGCTTTCTTT.

Only one count was recorded for this clone. V and J are TRBV7-2 and TRBJ1-6, with D unclear. CDR1 is SGHTA, CDR2 FQGNSA, per germline. The ends were cut back, 5 bases at V and 14 bases at J, with 19 bases in the middle. The CDR3 totals 14 residues. The CDR3 loop reads CASSLVVASSSLHF. In nucleotides, the CDR3 is TGTGCCAGCAGCCTCGTCGTGGCGTCTTCGTCCCTCCACTTT.

V and J are TRBV15 and TRBJ2-3; 7 positions match TRBD1. Germline V CDR1 and CDR2: LNHNV, YYDKDF (reference sequence). The CDR3 extends over 17 amino acids. Trimming cost V 0 bases and J 7 bases; bases outside gene matches: 13. The CDR3 DNA follows: TGTGCCACCAGCAGAGAAAGGGGGCCAGGGGGTTCGTATACGCAGTATTTT. The encoded protein is CATSRERGPGGSYTQYF.

V is TRBV5-4 and J is TRBJ2-5; D uncertain. This CDR3 has 12 amino acids. The V end lost 2 bases, the J end lost 5 bases, and 7 bases lay between the germline ends. CDR1 is SGHNT, CDR2 YYREEE, per germline (reference sequence). Here the CDR3 DNA reads TGTGCCAGCAGCTTCCCTTGGGAGACCCAGTACTTC. This gives the protein CASSFPWETQYF.

J is TRBJ2-1 and V is TRBV28, with 7 bases fitting TRBD2. Germline V gene sequence: CDR1 MDHEN, CDR2 SYDVKM. V gave up 6 bases and J gave up 3 bases; unmatched junction bases: 11. CDR3 length: 16 amino acids. The CDR3: CASSLGRGSIYNEQFF. Here the CDR3 DNA reads TGTGCCAGCAGCTTGGGGCGCGGGAGTATCTACAATGAGCAGTTCTTC.

The CDR3 region has the DNA TGTGCCAGCAGCACGGGTTCTAGCGTTTACTACAATGAGCAGTTCTTC. Its protein product is CASSTGSSVYYNEQFF. The chain joins TRBV13 to TRBJ2-1; TRBD2 might be the D (6 bases). V lost 5 bases, J lost 3 bases, and 17 bases lay in between. CDR1 is PRHDT and CDR2 is FYEKMQ in the germline V gene (reference sequence). CDR3 size: 16 residues.

V is TRBV5-4 and J is TRBJ2-1; D is undetermined. The CDR3 is 14 residues long. CDR1 and CDR2 (germline): SGHNT, YYREEE (reference sequence). Trimming shortened V by 0 bases and J by 6 bases, and 10 bases separated the two germline ends. For the CDR3, the DNA is TGTGCCAGCAGCTTGGGTGAAGTGACCAATGAGCAGTTCTTC. It codes for CASSLGEVTNEQFF.

This clone showed up many times. The CDR3 is CAISESASGSYEQYF. CDR3 DNA: TGTGCCATCAGTGAGTCGGCTAGCGGGAGCTACGAGCAGTACTTC. The gene calls are TRBV10-3 and TRBJ2-7, with 10 bases lining up with TRBD2. Unmatched junction bases numbered 2, after V lost 0 bases and J lost 3 bases. The CDR3 sequence is 15 residues long. Germline V gives CDR1 ENHRY, CDR2 SYGVKD.

The rearrangement links TRBV6-5 to TRBJ1-6; D is unclear. This CDR3 spans 13 amino acids. Trimming took 6 bases from V and 7 from J, leaving 10 bases between them. Germline CDR1 MNHEY, CDR2 SVGAGI. CDR3 nucleotides: TGTGCCAGCAGGGAGGGTCTGAATTCACCCCTCCACTTT. Translated: CASREGLNSPLHF.

The gene calls are TRBV10-3 and TRBJ1-6; D ambiguous. V was clipped by 0 bases and J by 7 bases, with 7 bases between them. CDR3 size: 14 residues. Germline loops: CDR1 ENHRY, CDR2 SYGVKD. The CDR3 sequence is CAISESDLNSPLHF. CDR3 coding DNA: TGTGCCATCAGTGAGTCAGACCTCAATTCACCCCTCCACTTT.

V gene TRBV2 combines with J gene TRBJ2-1, with 10 bases lining up with TRBD2. The germline gives CDR1 SNHLY, CDR2 FYNNEI. J lost 3 bases, V lost 5 bases, and 1 base had no gene match. The CDR3 covers 14 residues. In DNA form, the CDR3 reads TGTGCCAGCAGTCGACTAGCGGGCTACAATGAGCAGTTCTTC. Its protein product is CASSRLAGYNEQFF.

The rearrangement joins TRBV6-5 to TRBJ1-6; D unclear. CDR1 is MNHEY, CDR2 SVGAGI, per germline. CDR3 size: 13 residues. The V and J ends lost 7 bases and 5 bases respectively, with 9 bases between them. The CDR3 region is CASIIGDNSPLHF. DNA of the CDR3: TGTGCCAGCATTATCGGGGATAATTCACCCCTCCACTTT.

The rearrangement links TRBV15 to TRBJ1-1; TRBD1 matches at 7 bases. Germline loops: CDR1 LNHNV, CDR2 YYDKDF (reference sequence). The CDR3 has 14 amino acids. V trimming: 9 bases; J trimming: 0 bases; junction bases outside the gene matches: 7. CDR3 sequence reads: CATEQGILNTEAFF. CDR3 bases: TGTGCCACGGAACAGGGGATATTGAACACTGAAGCTTTCTTT.

The table lists this clone with a count of one. This rearrangement joins TRBV11-2 to TRBJ2-1; D possibly corresponds to TRBD1 (6 bases). Germline loops: CDR1 SGHAT, CDR2 FQNNGV. This CDR3 comprises 14 residues. Trimming pared 5 bases from V and 3 bases from J, leaving 11 bases between. Here the CDR3 DNA reads TGTGCCAGCAGCGCCGGGACATACTACAATGAGCAGTTCTTC. It specifies CASSAGTYYNEQFF.

The rearrangement joins TRBV21-1 to TRBJ1-1; the table's D call of TRBD1 was not tested on the DNA. TRBV21-1 is a listed pseudogene. The CDR3 spans 15 residues. Written as DNA, the CDR3 is TGTGCCAGCAGCGGCCGGGACAGGGGGGGGACTGAAGCTTTCTTT. Protein sequence: CASSGRDRGGTEAFF.

The V call is TRBV7-8, the J call TRBJ2-3, with a tentative D call TRBD1 (6 bases). Germline V gives CDR1 SGHVS, CDR2 FQNEAQ. V was trimmed by 0 bases and J by 9 bases, leaving 10 bases between them. This CDR3 is 13 amino acids long. CDR3 loop: CASSLARQGTQYF. In nucleotides, the CDR3 is TGTGCCAGCAGCTTAGCGAGGCAGGGGACGCAGTATTTT.